This TCR beta chain was recovered during a study of metastatic and nonmetastatic thyroid tumors. Background on the study: Patients with malignant and benign thyroid disease provided blood and tumor or nodule tissue, whose repertoires were compared. Study-wide results and caveats: Across blood and tumor, TCR beta diversity in malignant thyroid tumors was reportedly significantly higher than in benign nodules.

No patient had received any treatment before thyroid surgery. Original data processing: What underpinned the distant-metastasis classifier for papillary thyroid cancer was the set of CDR3 differences across clinicopathological groups. TCRdb re-called clones from the PCR reads using MiXCR. TCRdb assigned the V and J calls; the authors' analysis was not used. The sample yields about 59,000 clones, 15% to 20% seen once. This clone was recorded at least ten times. Antigen unknown. With 6 bases clipped from V and 1 base from J, the junction kept 4 bases outside the gene matches. The CDR3 is made up of 14 amino acids. Germline CDR1 reads SGHTA; CDR2 reads FQGNSA.

The sequence derives from a male donor with papillary thyroid cancer or a benign thyroid nodule (not recorded which). Some clones in this sample may be carry-over from other donors' samples. Sequenced material: blood. The V gene is TRBV7-2, the J gene TRBJ2-5; 8 nucleotides align to TRBD1. The CDR3 sequence: CASSRTGPQETQYF. The CDR3 region has the DNA TGTGCCAGCAGTCGGACAGGGCCCCAAGAGACCCAGTACTTC.